Below, 25 T cell receptor beta chains from the same sample are listed, as sequenced in a study of blood T cells in healthy people across ages. A sample-barcoded 5' primer and a J-beta primer mix were used in a second PCR of roughly 7 to 11 cycles. TCRdb called the 5' RACE reads again in MiXCR, with one record for every CDR3 protein. The sample includes about 830,000 distinct CDR3 sequences, around 62% of them seen just once. The source material was blood. The origin of the receptors is a man aged 25-45 years in good health.

The gene calls are TRBV7-9 and TRBJ2-5; weak D call: TRBD1 (5 bases). Germline values: CDR1 SEHNR, CDR2 FQNEAQ (reference sequence). The ends were cut back, 4 bases at V and 4 bases at J, with 16 bases in the middle. This CDR3 is 15 amino acids long. For the CDR3, the DNA is TGTGCCAGCAGCTCCCCCCAGGGCTGGAGAGAGACCCAGTACTTC. Translation gives CASSSPQGWRETQYF.

The chain joins TRBV6-1 to TRBJ1-2; no clear D. Trimming removed 4 bases at V and 0 bases at J, with 9 bases between. The length of the CDR3 is 14 residues. The V gene's germline CDR1 is MNHNS and CDR2 SASEGT. The DNA of the CDR3 is TGTGCCAGCAGTGCATATGGCGCTAACTATGGCTACACCTTC. It specifies CASSAYGANYGYTF.

CDR3 region: CASSPSGGGNNEQFF. The CDR3 DNA reads as TGTGCCAGCAGCCCAAGTGGCGGGGGGAATAATGAGCAGTTCTTC. The chain carries TRBV9 and TRBJ2-1, with 8 bases lining up with TRBD2. In germline, CDR1 is SGDLS, CDR2 YYNGEE. V was pared by 4 bases and J by 7 bases, with 10 bases of the junction left unmatched. There are 15 residues in the CDR3.

The chain has TRBV7-2 and TRBJ2-7; 15 bases match TRBD2. V lost 4 bases, J lost 2 bases, and 6 bases stayed unmatched. Germline assignment: CDR1 SGHTA and CDR2 FQGNSA. This CDR3 has 17 amino acids. CDR3 sequence: CASSYGLAGGTAYEQYF. CDR3 nucleotide sequence: TGTGCCAGCAGCTACGGACTAGCGGGGGGGACAGCCTACGAGCAGTACTTC.

Only a few counts were recorded for this clonotype. V and J are TRBV12-3 or TRBV12-4 and TRBJ2-7; 9 nucleotides match TRBD1. The length of the CDR3 is 14 residues. With 2 bases clipped from V and 3 bases from J, the junction kept 2 bases outside the gene matches. This chain's CDR3 is CASSLWDRDYEQYF. CDR3 bases: TGTGCCAGCAGTTTATGGGACAGGGACTACGAGCAGTACTTC.

The chain carries TRBV2 and TRBJ2-7, with 7 bases that match TRBD1. V trimming: 8 bases; J trimming: 7 bases; junction bases outside the gene matches: 14. The CDR3 totals 14 residues. Per the germline V gene, CDR1 is SNHLY and CDR2 is FYNNEI. Here the CDR3 reads CASGWTGRLGEQYF. DNA for the CDR3: TGTGCCAGCGGTTGGACAGGACGTTTGGGGGAGCAGTACTTC.

The rearrangement links TRBV11-2 to TRBJ2-1; no definite D call. Trimming removed 4 bases at V and 8 bases at J, with 12 bases between. The germline V gene encodes CDR1 SGHAT and CDR2 FQNNGV. CDR3 length: 13 amino acids. The CDR3 DNA reads TGTGCCAGCAGCTACCGGATGGACGATGAGCAGTTCTTC. Protein product: CASSYRMDDEQFF.

The CDR3 region is CAIIRQNTGELFF. The CDR3, as DNA: TGTGCCATCATCCGGCAGAACACCGGGGAGCTGTTTTTT. V usage is TRBV10-3 and J usage is TRBJ2-2; the D is unclear. The germline V gene encodes CDR1 ENHRY and CDR2 SYGVKD. This CDR3 spans 13 amino acids. V was clipped by 7 bases and J by 1 base, with 7 bases between them.

This rearrangement joins TRBV9 to TRBJ2-1; 7 nucleotides line up with TRBD1. Trimming at V came to 3 bases and at J to 2 bases, leaving 5 bases not matched to a gene. The CDR3 is 15 residues long. Germline CDR1 and CDR2: SGDLS and YYNGEE. The CDR3 DNA follows: TGTGCCAGCAGCGGACAGGGTCAGCCCTACAATGAGCAGTTCTTC. Its translation is CASSGQGQPYNEQFF.

Comments on this clonotype: This may be a read error: a much more frequent sequence differs by one nucleotide. This rearrangement joins TRBV27 to TRBJ2-3; tentative D call: TRBD2 (7 bases). Germline assignment: CDR1 MNHEY and CDR2 SMNVEV (reference sequence). The V end lost 0 bases, the J end lost 10 bases, and 17 bases lay between the germline ends. The CDR3 runs to 15 residues. CDR3 residues: CASSLSWTRGNAQYF. CDR3 coding DNA: TGTGCCAGCAGTTTATCTTGGACTAGGGGGAATGCGCAGTATTTT.

The rearrangement joins TRBV4-3 to TRBJ1-5; 11 bases fit TRBD1. J was trimmed by 6 bases and V by 4 bases; bases with no gene match: 5. Germline V gene data show CDR1 as LGHNA and CDR2 as YSLEER. The CDR3 has 15 amino acids. As DNA, the CDR3 is TGCGCCAGCAGCCCAGGACAGGGGGCGGCTCAGCCCCAGCATTTT. It encodes CASSPGQGAAQPQHF.

The chain couples TRBV24-1 to TRBJ1-2; D possibly corresponds to TRBD1 (6 bases). This CDR3 has 14 residues. Germline V gene lookup returns CDR1 KGHDR and CDR2 SFDVKD. Deletions cut 5 bases from V and 1 base from J, with 10 bases between. For the CDR3, the DNA is TGTGCCACCAGTGGGACAGACCGTAACTATGGCTACACCTTC. It codes for CATSGTDRNYGYTF.

This CDR3 is CATSPAGRRFYEQYF. DNA for the CDR3: TGTGCCACCAGCCCGGCGGGGAGAAGGTTCTACGAGCAGTACTTC. The chain combines TRBV15 with TRBJ2-5; the D gene is possibly TRBD2 (6 bases). The J call is in doubt because the DNA end fits TRBJ2-7 better. The CDR3 spans 15 residues. Germline-derived CDR1 and CDR2 are LNHNV and YYDKDF (reference sequence).

The CDR3 DNA sequence: TGTGCCAGCAGTTTTTTCAGATACGAGCAGTACTTC. It specifies CASSFFRYEQYF. V usage is TRBV28 and J usage is TRBJ2-4, with D hard to call. The J call is doubtful: the DNA matches TRBJ2-7 better. This CDR3 is 12 amino acids long. The germline gives CDR1 MDHEN, CDR2 SYDVKM.

This clonotype turned up a few times. The V and J genes are TRBV6-2 or TRBV6-3 and TRBJ1-1; TRBD1 matches 7 bases. J gave up 1 base and V 11 bases, and 13 bases lay outside the gene matches. The CDR3 is 15 residues long. Germline V gene lookup returns CDR1 MNHEY and CDR2 SVGEGT. CDR3 region: CAPGRQGVPNTEAFF. CDR3 nucleotide sequence: TGTGCCCCAGGACGGCAGGGGGTTCCGAACACTGAAGCTTTCTTT.

As for this clonotype: A read error may account for a junction end that differs from germline. The chain couples TRBV12-3 or TRBV12-4 to TRBJ2-3, with 7 bases that match TRBD2. This CDR3 has 16 amino acids. The CDR3 reads CASSKPSGVGTDTQYF. The CDR3 DNA reads as TGTGCCAGCAGTAAACCTAGCGGAGTGGGCACAGATACGCAATATTTT.

The CDR3 coding sequence is TGTGCCAGCAGCTTTATCAGTATCTCGCGGAATGAGCAGTTCTTC. Its translation is CASSFISISRNEQFF. The chain has TRBV7-8 and TRBJ2-1, with D hard to call. The germline CDR1 and CDR2 sequences are SGHVS and FQNEAQ. The V end was cut by 3 bases, the J end by 7 bases, with 16 bases between. The CDR3 sequence is 15 residues long.

V and J are TRBV5-6 and TRBJ2-1; 11 positions match TRBD2. CDR1 is SGHDT and CDR2 is YYEEEE in the germline V gene. V trimming: 2 bases; J trimming: 9 bases; junction bases outside the gene matches: 7. The CDR3 runs 15 residues. The CDR3 loop is CASSLVAGGRSEQFF. In DNA, the CDR3 is TGTGCCAGCAGCTTAGTAGCGGGGGGGCGAAGTGAGCAGTTCTTC.

The chain carries TRBV19 and TRBJ1-2; D gene uncertain. This CDR3 spans 14 amino acids. The germline gives CDR1 LNHDA, CDR2 SQIVND (reference sequence). V was pared by 5 bases and J by 3 bases, with 13 bases between. CDR3 protein: CASSADGRHYGYTF. As DNA, the CDR3 is TGTGCCAGTAGTGCGGATGGCCGACACTATGGCTACACCTTC.

V usage is TRBV6-1 and J usage is TRBJ2-7; the D gene is possibly TRBD2 (6 bases). The J call is uncertain, as TRBJ2-5 better fits the DNA end. This CDR3 comprises 13 residues. Germline loops: CDR1 MNHNS, CDR2 SASEGT. CDR3 region: CATGTLLRETQYF. The CDR3 DNA reads as TGTGCCACGGGGACTCTCCTGAGGGAGACCCAGTACTTC.

This clonotype came up a few times. This rearrangement joins TRBV20-1 to TRBJ2-5; TRBD2 matches 9 bases. V lost 3 bases to trimming and J lost 4 bases; unmatched junction nucleotides: 6. The CDR3 covers 14 residues. CDR1 is DFQATT, CDR2 SNEGSKA, per germline (reference sequence). CDR3 residues: CSARIIAGVETQYF. The CDR3 DNA is TGCAGTGCTAGGATAATAGCGGGGGTAGAGACCCAGTACTTC.

The rearrangement uses TRBV18 and TRBJ2-1; D not resolved. Germline values: CDR1 KGHSH, CDR2 LQKENI. This CDR3 spans 15 amino acids. The V end lost 4 bases, the J end lost 0 bases, and 10 bases lay between the germline ends. CDR3: CASSLSASSYNEQFF. CDR3 nucleotide sequence: TGTGCCAGCTCACTCAGCGCGAGCTCCTACAATGAGCAGTTCTTC.

This clonotype showed up just once. This chain's CDR3 is CSARGTDRLNTEAFF. The CDR3 DNA follows: TGCAGTGCTAGGGGTACGGACAGGTTGAACACTGAAGCTTTCTTT. The chain joins TRBV20-1 to TRBJ1-1; 7 bases map to TRBD1. CDR1 and CDR2 (germline): DFQATT, SNEGSKA (reference sequence). V was clipped by 3 bases and J by 0 bases; unmatched bases: 7. The CDR3 is 15 amino acids.

The J gene is TRBJ2-4, the V gene TRBV15, with D perhaps TRBD1 or TRBD2 (5 bases each). The J call may be wrong; the DNA end is better matched by TRBJ2-7. This CDR3 contains 14 residues. From germline, CDR1 is LNHNV and CDR2 YYDKDF (reference sequence). The CDR3: CATSRAGRSYEQYF. CDR3 coding DNA: TGTGCCACCAGCAGAGCGGGACGATCCTACGAGCAGTACTTC.

This clonotype appeared a few times. The chain combines TRBV4-2 with TRBJ1-4; D is unclear. The CDR3 length is 15 residues. Trimming stripped 1 base from V and 7 bases from J, with 13 bases between. CDR1 is LGHNA, CDR2 YNFKEQ, per germline. The CDR3 loop is CASSQGPLAGEKLFF. CDR3 DNA: TGTGCCAGCAGCCAAGGTCCCCTCGCAGGTGAAAAACTGTTTTTT.